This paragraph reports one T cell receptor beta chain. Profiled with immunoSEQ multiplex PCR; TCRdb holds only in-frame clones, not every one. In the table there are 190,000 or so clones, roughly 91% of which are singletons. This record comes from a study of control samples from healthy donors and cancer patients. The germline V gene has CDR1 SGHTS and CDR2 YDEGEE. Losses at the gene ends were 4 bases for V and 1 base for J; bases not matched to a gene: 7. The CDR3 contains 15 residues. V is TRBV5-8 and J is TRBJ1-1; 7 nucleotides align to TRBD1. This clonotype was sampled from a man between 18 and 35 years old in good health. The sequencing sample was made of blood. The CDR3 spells CASSPGDRRNTEAFF. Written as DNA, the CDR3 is TGTGCCAGCAGCCCGGGGGACAGAAGGAACACTGAAGCTTTCTTT.